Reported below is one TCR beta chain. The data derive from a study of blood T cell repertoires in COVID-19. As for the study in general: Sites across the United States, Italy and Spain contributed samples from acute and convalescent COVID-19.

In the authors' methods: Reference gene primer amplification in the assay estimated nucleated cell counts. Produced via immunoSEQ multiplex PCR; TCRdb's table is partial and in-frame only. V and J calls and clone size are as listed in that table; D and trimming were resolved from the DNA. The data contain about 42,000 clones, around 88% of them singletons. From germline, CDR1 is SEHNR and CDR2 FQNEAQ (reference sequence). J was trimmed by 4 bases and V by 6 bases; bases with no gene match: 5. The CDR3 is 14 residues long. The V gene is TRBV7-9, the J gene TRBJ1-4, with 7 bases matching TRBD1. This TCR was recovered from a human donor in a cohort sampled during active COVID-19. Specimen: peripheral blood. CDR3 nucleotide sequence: TGTGCCAGCAGTAAGGGGGCGGGTAATGAAAAACTGTTTTTT. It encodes CASSKGAGNEKLFF.